What follows are 12 T cell receptor beta chains derived from one specimen sequenced in a study of CD8 T cells in Susac syndrome. RNA, at roughly 0.45 to 1 ug, was reverse transcribed with random hexamers. TCRdb itself ran the immunoSEQ multiplex PCR reads through MiXCR, one entry per CDR3 protein. The table records some 260,000 distinct CDR3 sequences, approximately 85% of them present only once. Sequencing was performed on CD8+ T cells from PBMCs. Receptors originate from a human donor with multiple sclerosis.

V and J are TRBV3-1 and TRBJ2-1; 8 bases map to TRBD2. With 7 bases clipped from V and 7 bases from J, the junction kept 9 bases outside the gene matches. The CDR3 spans 14 residues. Germline CDR1 reads LGHDT; CDR2 reads YNNKEL (reference sequence). The CDR3 loop is CASMSGGLENEQFF. CDR3 sequence (DNA): TGTGCCAGCATGAGCGGGGGACTAGAAAATGAGCAGTTCTTC.

The V and J genes are TRBV19 and TRBJ2-1; 14 nucleotides match TRBD2. V shed 7 bases, J shed 8 bases, and the junction held 7 bases outside the gene matches. The CDR3 has 15 amino acids. From germline, CDR1 is LNHDA and CDR2 SQIVND (reference sequence). This chain's CDR3 is CASKEGTSGRYEQFF. The CDR3, as DNA: TGTGCCAGTAAGGAAGGGACTAGCGGGAGATATGAGCAGTTCTTC. The full variable domain, in which reference TRBV19 and TRBJ2-1 provide the parts outside the CDR3, is DGGITQSPKYLFRKEGQNVTLSCEQNLNHDAMYWYRQDPGQGLRLIYYSQIVNDFQKGDIAEGYSVSREKKESFPLTVTSAQKNPTAFYLCASKEGTSGRYEQFFGPGTRLTVL.

This sequence joins TRBV27 and TRBJ1-1; D unresolved. Trimming took off 1 base at V and 3 bases at J, with 6 bases between the two ends. This CDR3 comprises 13 residues. In germline, CDR1 is MNHEY, CDR2 SMNVEV (reference sequence). CDR3 sequence: CASSLWRDTEAFF. The CDR3 DNA sequence: TGTGCCAGCAGTTTATGGAGGGACACTGAAGCTTTCTTT.

This clonotype was recorded a few times. The chain couples TRBV12-3 or TRBV12-4 to TRBJ2-7; D is perhaps TRBD1 or TRBD2 (5 bases each). The V end was cut by 5 bases, the J end by 3 bases, with 11 bases between. This CDR3 is built from 13 residues. CDR3 in amino acids: CASSPRDGYEQYF. As DNA, the CDR3 is TGTGCCAGCAGTCCTCGGGACGGCTACGAGCAGTACTTC.

This sequence joins TRBV4-1 and TRBJ1-1; D call uncertain. Trimming took off 0 bases at V and 0 bases at J, with 17 bases between the two ends. The germline V gene has CDR1 MGHRA and CDR2 YSYEKL. The CDR3 extends over 18 amino acids. The CDR3 region is CASSQDPSWTEMNTEAFF. CDR3 bases: TGCGCCAGCAGCCAAGACCCGTCTTGGACGGAAATGAACACTGAAGCTTTCTTT.

The V gene is TRBV21-1, the J gene TRBJ2-7. TRBV21-1 is labeled a pseudogene. This CDR3 has 15 residues. The CDR3 DNA reads as TGTGCCAGCAGCAAGTGGGCTTACAGCTCCTACGAGCAGTACTTC. Translated: CASSKWAYSSYEQYF.

The CDR3 nucleotides read TGTGCCAGCAGTTTAGCGGCTACCTCGGAAGCTTTCTTT. Its protein product is CASSLAATSEAFF. The chain uses TRBV12-3 or TRBV12-4 and TRBJ1-1; D gene unclear. V was shortened by 0 bases and J by 8 bases, with 10 bases between the two germline ends. The CDR3 is made up of 13 amino acids.

The chain's CDR3 is CASSYAVTDTQYF. CDR3 coding DNA: TGTGCCAGCAGTTACGCGGTAACAGATACGCAGTATTTT. The chain couples TRBV6-6 to TRBJ2-3, with no clear D. CDR3 length: 13 amino acids. Germline CDR1 reads MNHNY; CDR2 reads SVGAGI (reference sequence). The V and J ends lost 2 bases and 3 bases respectively, with 6 bases between them.

The DNA for the CDR3 is TGTGCCAGCAGTTTATACCCAGGGGGCAGTGAGGACTATGGCTACACCTTC. Translating it yields CASSLYPGGSEDYGYTF. This chain links TRBV28 with TRBJ1-2; TRBD1 matches at 8 bases. Per germline, CDR1 MDHEN and CDR2 SYDVKM. This CDR3 has 17 amino acids. V gave up 1 base and J gave up 3 bases; unmatched junction bases: 10.

V is TRBV4-1 and J is TRBJ2-7; perhaps D is TRBD1 or TRBD2 (5 bases each). The CDR3 length is 15 residues. V lost 0 bases and J 4 bases, leaving 13 bases between the germline ends. The V gene's germline CDR1 is MGHRA and CDR2 YSYEKL. This CDR3 reads CASSQEGASGYEQYF. The CDR3 region has the DNA TGCGCCAGCAGCCAAGAAGGGGCTTCGGGATACGAGCAGTACTTC.

The chain couples TRBV28 to TRBJ1-5, with D unresolved. This CDR3 has 13 residues. V was pared by 3 bases and J by 5 bases, with 8 bases between. CDR1 is MDHEN and CDR2 is SYDVKM in the germline V gene. The CDR3 region is CASSFLLYQPQHF. DNA of the CDR3: TGTGCCAGCAGTTTCCTCCTCTATCAGCCCCAGCATTTT.

V usage is TRBV6-5 and J usage is TRBJ2-2; no clear D. CDR1 is MNHEY and CDR2 is SVGAGI in the germline V gene. V lost 8 bases and J lost 8, with 12 bases in between. The CDR3 has 12 residues. CDR3 amino acids: CASLGLGGELFF. CDR3 nucleotides: TGTGCCAGCTTGGGATTGGGAGGGGAGCTGTTTTTT.